The 30 T cell receptor beta chains below were found in one sample sequenced in a study of blood T cell repertoires in COVID-19. The data were produced by immunoSEQ multiplex PCR, yet TCRdb's version contains in-frame clones alone and is incomplete. The repertoire consists of around 24,000 clones, with about 76% occurring once and the leading ten covering about 15%. The sequenced material came from peripheral blood. These receptor sequences come from a man aged 80 or over with active or convalescent COVID-19.

The chain has TRBV15 and TRBJ1-2; the match to TRBD1 covers 7 bases. The CDR3 is 14 amino acids. Germline V gene sequence: CDR1 LNHNV, CDR2 YYDKDF (reference sequence). The V segment lost 5 bases and the J segment 7 bases; nucleotides outside the gene matches: 10. This CDR3 reads CATSPRKGAFGYTF. DNA of the CDR3: TGTGCCACCAGCCCCCGGAAGGGGGCTTTTGGCTACACCTTC. Supplemented by reference TRBV15 and TRBJ1-2, the full variable domain reads DAMVIQNPRYQVTQFGKPVTLSCSQTLNHNVMYWYQQKSSQAPKLLFHYYDKDFNNEADTPDNFQSRRPNTSFCFLDIRSPGLGDTAMYLCATSPRKGAFGYTFGSGTRLTVV.

J is TRBJ1-2 and V is TRBV7-2; a possible D gene is TRBD1 (5 bases). V lost 2 bases and J 5 bases, leaving 12 bases between the germline ends. Germline CDR1 is SGHTA and CDR2 is FQGNSA. CDR3 length: 14 amino acids. The CDR3 spells CASSLISGEYGYTF. The CDR3 DNA follows: TGTGCCAGCAGCTTAATTTCGGGGGAGTATGGCTACACCTTC. Looking up the rest from reference TRBV7-2 and TRBJ1-2 gives the full variable domain: GAGVSQSPSNKVTEKGKDVELRCDPISGHTALYWYRQSLGQGLEFLIYFQGNSAPDKSGLPSDRFSAERTGGSVSTLTIQRTQQEDSAVYLCASSLISGEYGYTFGSGTRLTVV.

The chain carries TRBV6-2 or TRBV6-3 and TRBJ2-4; tentatively, D is TRBD1 (6 bases). The CDR3 is 15 amino acids. Trimming cost V 6 bases and J 1 base, with 13 bases left between them. CDR1 and CDR2 (germline): MNHEY, SVGEGT. The CDR3 loop is CASSPQGSAKNIQYF. Written as DNA, the CDR3 is TGTGCCAGCAGCCCACAGGGATCGGCCAAAAACATTCAGTACTTC.

This clone occurred a few times. The chain combines TRBV18 with TRBJ1-1; maybe TRBD1 (5 bases). The CDR3 is made up of 13 amino acids. Germline V gene data show CDR1 as KGHSH and CDR2 as LQKENI. V dropped 2 bases and J dropped 5 bases, with 9 bases sitting between them. For the CDR3, the DNA is TGTGCCAGCTCACCATTGGGGGGGACTGAAGCTTTCTTT. This sequence encodes CASSPLGGTEAFF. The full variable domain, in which reference TRBV18 and TRBJ1-1 provide the parts outside the CDR3, is NAGVMQNPRHLVRRRGQEARLRCSPMKGHSHVYWYRQLPEEGLKFMVYLQKENIIDESGMPKERFSAEFPKEGPSILRIQQVVRGDSAAYFCASSPLGGTEAFFGQGTRLTVV.

On this clone itself: In the same sample, other DNA sequences code for this CDR3. The V call is TRBV2, the J call TRBJ2-3; D perhaps matches TRBD2 (5 bases). V lost 8 bases and J lost 3, with 15 bases in between. From germline, CDR1 is SNHLY and CDR2 FYNNEI. The CDR3 covers 14 residues. As DNA, the CDR3 is TGTGCCAGCCGAGGCGGGTCCCCAACAGATACGCAGTATTTT. Encoded protein: CASRGGSPTDTQYF. Based on the CDR3 plus reference TRBV2 and TRBJ2-3, the full variable domain is EPEVTQTPSHQVTQMGQEVILRCVPISNHLYFYWYRQILGQKVEFLVSFYNNEISEKSEIFDDQFSVERPDGSNFTLKIRSTKLEDSAMYFCASRGGSPTDTQYFGPGTRLTVL.

The rearrangement links TRBV19 to TRBJ2-7; 10 nucleotides align to TRBD1. Germline CDR1 reads LNHDA; CDR2 reads SQIVND (reference sequence). With V trimmed by 4 bases and J by 0 bases, 3 bases remained unmatched. CDR3 length: 15 amino acids. The CDR3 reads CASSRRQGASYEQYF. Written as DNA, the CDR3 is TGTGCCAGTAGTAGAAGACAGGGGGCCTCCTACGAGCAGTACTTC.

The CDR3: CASSLVRDSTDTQYF. In DNA, the CDR3 is TGTGCCAGCAGCTTAGTCAGGGATAGCACAGATACGCAGTATTTT. The J gene is TRBJ2-3, the V gene TRBV13, with D perhaps TRBD1 (5 bases). V shed 1 base and J shed 0 bases, with 8 bases lying between them. The CDR3 spans 15 residues. CDR1 and CDR2 from the germline V gene are PRHDT and FYEKMQ (reference sequence).

The chain recombines TRBV19 with TRBJ1-5, with no clear D. The CDR3 runs 15 residues. V lost 5 bases and J lost 3, with 14 bases in between. CDR1 is LNHDA, CDR2 SQIVND, per germline (reference sequence). CDR3 in amino acids: CASSALREANQPQHF. The CDR3 DNA sequence: TGTGCCAGTAGTGCCCTGCGGGAGGCCAATCAGCCCCAGCATTTT.

The chain has TRBV6-2 or TRBV6-3 and TRBJ1-2; no clear D. The CDR3 runs to 13 residues. Germline assignment: CDR1 MNHEY and CDR2 SVGEGT. V was trimmed by 2 bases and J by 2 bases, leaving 6 bases between them. For the CDR3, the DNA is TGTGCCAGCAGTTACCAGGAAAACTATGGCTACACCTTC. This sequence encodes CASSYQENYGYTF.

This clone was found once. The chain links TRBV5-8 to TRBJ2-1; 7 positions agree with TRBD2. V lost 2 bases, J lost 5 bases, and 4 bases stayed unmatched. Germline V gene sequence: CDR1 SGHTS, CDR2 YDEGEE. CDR3 size: 14 residues. The CDR3 here is CASSFWGGDNEQFF. CDR3 in DNA: TGTGCCAGCAGCTTTTGGGGGGGAGACAATGAGCAGTTCTTC.

This chain uses TRBV7-6 with TRBJ1-4; tentative D call: TRBD1 (6 bases). V shed 4 bases and J shed 8 bases, with 14 bases lying between them. Germline-derived CDR1 and CDR2 are SGHVS and FNYEAQ. This CDR3 spans 14 amino acids. DNA for the CDR3: TGTGCCAGCAGCTCGGGACAAAGCCGGGAAAAACTGTTTTTT. This sequence encodes CASSSGQSREKLFF.

The sample holds a few counts of this clone. This sequence joins TRBV6-2 or TRBV6-3 and TRBJ2-5, with TRBD1 matching over 7 bases. The CDR3 contains 16 residues. Germline assignment: CDR1 MNHEY and CDR2 SVGEGT. The junction had 11 bases not matched to a gene; V was cut back by 4 bases and J by 3 bases. The CDR3 DNA is TGTGCCAGCAGTTCTAATCAAGGGGGCGCGGAAGAGACCCAGTACTTC. Its protein is CASSSNQGGAEETQYF.

The V call is TRBV3-1 (or the pseudogene TRBV3-2), the J call TRBJ1-2, with D uncertain. Germline assignment: CDR1 LGHDT and CDR2 YNNKEL (reference sequence). The CDR3 is 15 amino acids. Trimming cost V 1 base and J 7 bases, with 16 bases left between them. CDR3 nucleotide sequence: TGTGCCAGCAGCCAAGGGGCGGGATCGGGGTTTGGCTACACCTTC. Translation gives CASSQGAGSGFGYTF.

This clone showed up just once. This rearrangement joins TRBV28 to TRBJ2-3, with 9 bases identical to TRBD2. V gave up 7 bases and J gave up 6 bases; unmatched junction bases: 11. The CDR3 length is 15 residues. Germline CDR1 MDHEN, CDR2 SYDVKM. The CDR3 reads CASNSLREGRDTQYF. CDR3 DNA: TGTGCCAGCAACTCCCTGCGGGAGGGCCGTGATACGCAGTATTTT.

This clone was observed a few times. This chain connects TRBV19 to TRBJ1-3, with 7 bases identical to TRBD1. V shed 8 bases and J 3 bases; nucleotides not matched to a gene: 4. Per the germline V gene, CDR1 is LNHDA and CDR2 is SQIVND (reference sequence). This CDR3 spans 13 amino acids. The CDR3 sequence: CASRQGSGNTIYF. The CDR3 bases are TGTGCCAGTCGACAGGGAAGTGGAAACACCATATATTTT.

V and J are TRBV4-1 and TRBJ2-7, with 7 nucleotides matching TRBD1. This CDR3 comprises 18 residues. The V gene end was trimmed by 1 base and the J gene end by 2 bases; junction bases not matched to a gene: 14. Germline loops: CDR1 MGHRA, CDR2 YSYEKL. The CDR3 sequence: CASSQVFGTDSETYEQYF. CDR3 sequence (DNA): TGCGCCAGCAGCCAAGTATTCGGGACAGACAGCGAAACCTACGAGCAGTACTTC.

For this clone: Other DNA sequences within the sample encode an identical CDR3. V is TRBV27 and J is TRBJ1-5; the match to TRBD1 covers 7 bases. This CDR3 spans 14 amino acids. The V and J ends lost 5 bases and 6 bases, in that order; junction bases with no gene match: 7. Germline CDR1 MNHEY, CDR2 SMNVEV (reference sequence). CDR3 nucleotide sequence: TGTGCCAGCAGTCGACAGGGACTAGGTCAGCCCCAGCATTTT. Encoded protein: CASSRQGLGQPQHF.

This chain joins TRBV28 and TRBJ2-7; 9 nucleotides agree with TRBD1. J gave up 2 bases and V 4 bases, and 9 bases lay outside the gene matches. CDR1 is MDHEN, CDR2 SYDVKM, per germline. This CDR3 contains 16 residues. The CDR3 reads CASSYTGTGYPYEQYF. As DNA, the CDR3 is TGTGCCAGCAGTTATACCGGGACAGGGTACCCCTACGAGCAGTACTTC.

V usage is TRBV19 and J usage is TRBJ1-5; 8 bases map to TRBD1. J lost 6 bases, V lost 5 bases, and 9 bases had no gene match. The CDR3 spans 15 residues. Germline CDR1 is LNHDA and CDR2 is SQIVND (reference sequence). Written as DNA, the CDR3 is TGTGCCAGTAGTCCCGGACAGGGAAGAACTCAGCCCCAGCATTTT. Encoded protein: CASSPGQGRTQPQHF.

This chain uses TRBV10-2 with TRBJ2-7; 9 nucleotides line up with TRBD2. CDR1 is WSHSY and CDR2 is SAAADI in the germline V gene. The junction had 8 bases not matched to a gene; V was cut back by 11 bases and J by 6 bases. The CDR3 contains 12 residues. CDR3 bases: TGCGCCCCCACGGGGCGGGGGGGCGAGCAGTACTTC. This gives the protein CAPTGRGGEQYF.

V is TRBV7-9 and J is TRBJ2-1; perhaps TRBD1 as D (6 bases). The CDR3 is 17 residues long. V dropped 2 bases and J dropped 5 bases, with 19 bases sitting between them. CDR1 is SEHNR and CDR2 is FQNEAQ in the germline V gene (reference sequence). DNA for the CDR3: TGTGCCAGCAGCTTACAGGGGTGGGCAGGGGATAACAATGAGCAGTTCTTC. Protein sequence: CASSLQGWAGDNNEQFF.

The V gene is TRBV18, the J gene TRBJ1-4, with TRBD1 as a possible D gene (6 bases). This CDR3 contains 15 residues. The V end was cut by 3 bases, the J end by 2 bases, with 10 bases between. Germline lookup yields CDR1 KGHSH and CDR2 LQKENI. The CDR3 reads CASSPTGNTNEKLFF. CDR3 DNA: TGTGCCAGCTCACCTACAGGGAACACTAATGAAAAACTGTTTTTT.

J is TRBJ2-5 and V is TRBV4-3; 12 bases line up with TRBD2. The length of the CDR3 is 15 residues. CDR1 and CDR2 (germline): LGHNA, YSLEER. The junction had 3 bases not matched to a gene; V was cut back by 3 bases and J by 4 bases. The DNA of the CDR3 is TGCGCCAGCAGCCACGCTAGCGGGAGGGCAGAGACCCAGTACTTC. Translated, it gives CASSHASGRAETQYF.

Only a few counts were recorded for this clone. This chain joins TRBV18 and TRBJ1-2, with D unclear. The CDR3 has 16 amino acids. In germline, CDR1 is KGHSH, CDR2 LQKENI. Trimming cost V 3 bases and J 0 bases, with 14 bases left between them. The CDR3 protein is CASSPRGGYPNYGYTF. The CDR3 nucleotides read TGTGCCAGCTCACCCCGGGGAGGGTACCCTAACTATGGCTACACCTTC.

The chain is built from TRBV4-3 and TRBJ2-1, with 9 bases lining up with TRBD2. Unmatched junction bases numbered 3, after V lost 3 bases and J lost 3 bases. The CDR3 totals 15 residues. The V gene's germline CDR1 is LGHNA and CDR2 YSLEER. The CDR3 here is CASSHRLAVYNEQFF. For the CDR3, the DNA is TGCGCCAGCAGCCACAGACTAGCGGTCTACAATGAGCAGTTCTTC.

The chain couples TRBV2 to TRBJ1-1; D is possibly TRBD1 (5 bases). There are 11 residues in the CDR3. V was cut by 5 bases and J by 7 bases, with 8 bases left in between. Germline V gene sequence: CDR1 SNHLY, CDR2 FYNNEI. The CDR3 nucleotides are TGTGCCAGCAGTTGGGGCTTTGAAGCTTTCTTT. Protein: CASSWGFEAFF.

This chain links TRBV6-5 with TRBJ1-1; D gene ambiguous. Germline-derived CDR1 and CDR2 are MNHEY and SVGAGI. The V end was cut by 6 bases, the J end by 1 base, with 12 bases between. This CDR3 has 14 amino acids. CDR3 region: CASSTRAGNTEAFF. In DNA form, the CDR3 reads TGTGCCAGCAGCACCCGAGCGGGGAACACTGAAGCTTTCTTT.

The CDR3 bases are TGTGCCAGCAGCCACGCCCTTTACAGGCGCAATTTTGGCGAGCAGTACTTC. Its translation is CASSHALYRRNFGEQYF. The gene calls are TRBV27 and TRBJ2-7; tentatively, D is TRBD1 (5 bases). The germline gives CDR1 MNHEY, CDR2 SMNVEV (reference sequence). Deletions cut 6 bases from V and 6 bases from J, with 27 bases between. The CDR3 loop spans 17 amino acids.

The sample holds one count of this clone. The V and J genes are TRBV5-1 and TRBJ2-1, with D perhaps TRBD2 (6 bases). CDR3 length equals 13 residues. CDR1 SGHRS and CDR2 YFSETQ come from the germline V gene. Trimming cost V 3 bases and J 4 bases, with 8 bases left between them. The CDR3, as DNA: TGCGCCAGCAGCTCGGAGGGGTACAATGAGCAGTTCTTC. Translated, it gives CASSSEGYNEQFF.

The chain carries TRBV18 and TRBJ2-3, with TRBD2 matching 8 bases. Trimming at V came to 0 bases and at J to 5 bases, leaving 4 bases not matched to a gene. Germline V gene sequence: CDR1 KGHSH, CDR2 LQKENI. The CDR3 contains 15 residues. The CDR3 protein is CASSPPAGGRDTQYF. CDR3 nucleotide sequence: TGTGCCAGCTCACCACCTGCGGGGGGCAGAGATACGCAGTATTTT.